A single sample gave rise to the 4 T cell receptor beta chains below, sequenced in a study of T cell responses to AZD1222 COVID-19 vaccine. TCRdb's copy holds only in-frame clones and misses some; the assay was immunoSEQ multiplex PCR. This repertoire shows 80,000 to 130,000 clones, 85% to 90% found once; its top ten account for less than 3.5%. Here the sequenced sample was peripheral blood, taken on day 0 of AZD1222 vaccination. These receptors all come from an adult in good health.

This chain links TRBV3-1 (or the pseudogene TRBV3-2) with TRBJ1-4; D not resolved. The V end was cut by 2 bases, the J end by 0 bases, with 13 bases between. The CDR3 has 17 amino acids. Looked up from germline, CDR1 is LGHDT and CDR2 is YNNKEL (reference sequence). DNA of the CDR3: TGTGCCAGCAGCCAACGGCCAGGAGCCTCAACTAATGAAAAACTGTTTTTT. It codes for CASSQRPGASTNEKLFF.

The rearrangement uses TRBV9 and TRBJ1-2, with 9 nucleotides matching TRBD1. The germline V gene has CDR1 SGDLS and CDR2 YYNGEE. The CDR3 is 16 amino acids. V was pared by 2 bases and J by 0 bases, with 5 bases of the junction left unmatched. The CDR3, as DNA: TGTGCCAGCAGCGTCCACACAGGGGGCTCTAACTATGGCTACACCTTC. Translated: CASSVHTGGSNYGYTF.

The chain has TRBV14 and TRBJ1-1; D is ambiguous. Trimming left V 1 base short and J 11 bases short, with 11 bases between. The CDR3 length is 12 residues. Germline V gene sequence: CDR1 SGHDN, CDR2 FVKESK. The CDR3 bases are TGTGCCAGCAGCCAAGTCAGGTCGAGGGCTTTCTTT. Residues: CASSQVRSRAFF. The whole variable domain, filled in from reference TRBV14 and TRBJ1-1, reads EAGVTQFPSHSVIEKGQTVTLRCDPISGHDNLYWYRRVMGKEIKFLLHFVKESKQDESGMPNNRFLAERTGGTYSTLKVQPAELEDSGVYFCASSQVRSRAFFGQGTRLTVV.

V and J are TRBV7-6 and TRBJ2-7, with 10 bases aligning to TRBD2. V lost 5 bases, J lost 4 bases, and 2 bases stayed unmatched. Germline V gene sequence: CDR1 SGHVS, CDR2 FNYEAQ. The CDR3 loop spans 13 amino acids. The CDR3 region is CASSLSGGYEQYF. The CDR3 DNA reads as TGTGCCAGCAGCCTTAGCGGGGGGTACGAGCAGTACTTC.